The present TCR beta chain was sequenced within a study of a mutant IDH1 vaccine in newly diagnosed glioma. To note about this clone: No antigen is known for it.

Time point specified: week 23, last vaccination. It was 300 ug of mutant IDH1 20-mer peptide that made up each vaccine dose, given with topical imiquimod. Clones were sequenced by immunoSEQ multiplex PCR, and TCRdb holds only the in-frame ones, with some missing. The table lists about 72,000 clones, approximately 80% of them singletons. The germline CDR1 and CDR2 sequences are GTSNPN and SVGIG (reference sequence). V trimming: 2 bases; J trimming: 9 bases; junction bases outside the gene matches: 4. CDR3 length equals 12 residues. The sample here was PBMCs, taken from a glioma patient whose treatment included an IDH1 peptide vaccine. This TCR came from a man aged 18 to 30 with glioma. V usage is TRBV30 and J usage is TRBJ2-4; TRBD2 matches at 7 bases. The CDR3 reads CAWSPRGSIQYF. CDR3 nucleotide sequence: TGTGCCTGGAGTCCGCGGGGGAGCATTCAGTACTTC.